Shown below are 32 T cell receptor beta chains from a single sample sequenced in a study of blood T cell repertoires in COVID-19 (dated by TCRdb to the early 2020s). Receptor libraries were prepared by the immunoSEQ multiplex PCR assay. As stored in TCRdb, this immuneACCESS dataset retains in-frame rearrangements with V and J assigned. A fraction of the clones does not appear; measured against another copy, unresolved V genes explain less than half of the discrepancy, and the remainder lacks a known reason. This sample lists some 170,000 clones; roughly 82% were detected once. Clones ranked in the top ten supply over 7.5% of the sample. Input material: peripheral blood. The receptors were gathered from a woman between 65 and 79 years old with acute or convalescent COVID-19.

This chain uses TRBV9 with TRBJ1-1; no clear D gene. With 3 bases removed from V and 1 base from J, the gap between germline ends came to 16 bases. Germline-derived CDR1 and CDR2 are SGDLS and YYNGEE. This CDR3 comprises 16 residues. The CDR3, as DNA: TGTGCCAGCAGCGGCGGCTCGGGAGTTCAGAACACTGAAGCTTTCTTT. It is translated as CASSGGSGVQNTEAFF.

This chain uses TRBV12-3 or TRBV12-4 with TRBJ1-1, with D unclear. Trimming took 2 bases from V and 4 from J, leaving 8 bases between them. The CDR3 consists of 13 residues. Here the CDR3 reads CASSLRAGTEAFF. The DNA of the CDR3 is TGTGCCAGCAGTTTAAGAGCGGGCACTGAAGCTTTCTTT.

J is TRBJ2-1 and V is TRBV7-2, with 7 bases fitting TRBD2. The CDR3 runs 17 residues. Germline values: CDR1 SGHTA, CDR2 FQGNSA. The V and J ends lost 5 bases and 0 bases, in that order; junction bases with no gene match: 10. CDR3 sequence: CASSAQTSLYSYNEQFF. The CDR3 region has the DNA TGTGCCAGCAGCGCCCAGACTAGCCTCTACTCCTACAATGAGCAGTTCTTC.

The rearrangement uses TRBV6-5 and TRBJ2-6; perhaps TRBD1 as D (5 bases). Germline loops: CDR1 MNHEY, CDR2 SVGAGI. The CDR3 is 12 amino acids. The ends were cut back, 6 bases at V and 8 bases at J, with 8 bases in the middle. The CDR3 is CASRQGTNVLTF. CDR3 DNA sequence: TGTGCCAGCAGGCAGGGAACCAACGTCCTGACTTTC.

The V and J genes are TRBV7-2 and TRBJ1-6; a possible D gene is TRBD1 (5 bases). V dropped 8 bases and J dropped 8 bases, with 19 bases sitting between them. Per the germline V gene, CDR1 is SGHTA and CDR2 is FQGNSA. The CDR3 runs 15 residues. This chain's CDR3 is CASATRRGNDSPLHF. The CDR3, as DNA: TGTGCCAGCGCCACCCGGAGGGGTAATGATTCACCCCTCCACTTT.

V usage is TRBV28 and J usage is TRBJ2-1; D may be TRBD2 (5 bases). The germline V gene encodes CDR1 MDHEN and CDR2 SYDVKM. This CDR3 region has 21 residues. V was cut by 7 bases and J by 0 bases, with 31 bases left in between. The CDR3 protein is CASTTEEIGLDGISSYNEQFF. The CDR3 region has the DNA TGTGCCAGCACCACCGAAGAAATAGGTTTGGACGGGATTAGCTCCTACAATGAGCAGTTCTTC.

CDR3 in DNA: TGCGCCAGCAGCCCAGGGGCAGGGGGAAACACCATATATTTT. Translated: CASSPGAGGNTIYF. The chain joins TRBV5-1 to TRBJ1-3, with D maybe TRBD1 (6 bases). The CDR3 is made up of 14 amino acids. Trimming shortened V by 4 bases and J by 4 bases, and 12 bases separated the two germline ends. The V gene's germline CDR1 is SGHRS and CDR2 YFSETQ.

The V call is TRBV4-3, the J call TRBJ2-3; 8 nucleotides agree with TRBD2. The ends lost 1 base at V and 7 bases at J; junction bases unmatched: 4. CDR3 size: 14 residues. Germline V CDR1 and CDR2: LGHNA, YSLEER. Here the CDR3 DNA reads TGCGCCAGCAGCCAAGCCGGACTAGCAAATACGCAGTATTTT. Its protein is CASSQAGLANTQYF.

This clone appeared once. This chain links TRBV3-1 (or the pseudogene TRBV3-2) with TRBJ2-1; 12 positions match TRBD2. Losses at the gene ends were 4 bases for V and 13 bases for J; bases not matched to a gene: 11. The CDR3 totals 15 residues. The germline V gene has CDR1 LGHDT and CDR2 YNNKEL (reference sequence). DNA for the CDR3: TGTGCCAGCAGCCCCCCTAGACTAGCGGGGGTGTATCAGTTCTTC. Translation gives CASSPPRLAGVYQFF.

The chain joins TRBV2 to TRBJ1-6; D uncertain. Germline V gene data show CDR1 as SNHLY and CDR2 as FYNNEI. The CDR3 consists of 15 residues. V lost 7 bases, J lost 6 bases, and 16 bases lay in between. The CDR3 loop is CASMYAVQSNSPLHF. CDR3 nucleotides: TGTGCCAGCATGTACGCGGTTCAGTCTAATTCACCCCTCCACTTT.

This clone occurred once. The chain has TRBV5-1 and TRBJ2-2, with D unresolved. CDR1 and CDR2 (germline): SGHRS, YFSETQ. Trimming cost V 0 bases and J 4 bases, with 4 bases left between them. This CDR3 region has 13 residues. CDR3 sequence reads: CASSLVGTGELFF. The CDR3 bases are TGCGCCAGCAGCTTGGTCGGCACCGGGGAGCTGTTTTTT.

The chain employs TRBV19 and TRBJ2-7, with D possibly matching TRBD1 (5 bases). Trimming took off 5 bases at V and 2 bases at J, with 19 bases between the two ends. There are 16 residues in the CDR3. CDR1 LNHDA and CDR2 SQIVND come from the germline V gene (reference sequence). The CDR3 region has the DNA TGTGCCAGTAGTCCTCTGATGCAGGGTCCCCCCTACGAGCAGTACTTC. Protein: CASSPLMQGPPYEQYF.

The rearrangement joins TRBV15 to TRBJ1-2, with 9 bases lining up with TRBD1. The CDR3 length is 16 residues. CDR1 is LNHNV, CDR2 YYDKDF, per germline (reference sequence). V lost 5 bases, J lost 4 bases, and 11 bases stayed unmatched. The CDR3 region has the DNA TGTGCCACCAGCGGACGATCGGGACAGGGAGGCTATGGCTACACCTTC. Its protein is CATSGRSGQGGYGYTF.

This chain connects TRBV9 to TRBJ2-3, with TRBD2 matching 14 bases. With 2 bases clipped from V and 1 base from J, the junction kept 18 bases outside the gene matches. Germline lookup yields CDR1 SGDLS and CDR2 YYNGEE. CDR3 length: 22 residues. Written as DNA, the CDR3 is TGTGCCAGCAGCGTCCGAACCGGGACTAGCGGGAGAGCCTTCTTTGGCACAGATACGCAGTATTTT. It yields the protein CASSVRTGTSGRAFFGTDTQYF.

V gene TRBV7-6 combines with J gene TRBJ2-1; D perhaps matches TRBD1 (6 bases). V shed 5 bases and J shed 0 bases, with 11 bases lying between them. Per the germline V gene, CDR1 is SGHVS and CDR2 is FNYEAQ. The CDR3 has 15 residues. The CDR3 DNA reads TGTGCCAGCAGCAAGAGGGGGAGCTCCTACAATGAGCAGTTCTTC. Protein: CASSKRGSSYNEQFF.

A few counts support this clone. The CDR3 nucleotides read TGTGCCAGCAGTTCCCGGAGCTCCTATAATTCACCCCTCCACTTT. This encodes CASSSRSSYNSPLHF. The rearrangement links TRBV27 to TRBJ1-6; no firm D call. This CDR3 comprises 15 residues. V was trimmed by 4 bases and J by 0 bases, leaving 7 bases between them. CDR1 and CDR2 from the germline V gene are MNHEY and SMNVEV (reference sequence).

In its sample, this clone was seen once. The V and J genes are TRBV19 and TRBJ2-2; D may be TRBD1 (5 bases). Per germline, CDR1 LNHDA and CDR2 SQIVND (reference sequence). The CDR3 is 15 amino acids. Trimming cost V 4 bases and J 0 bases, with 9 bases left between them. CDR3 nucleotides: TGTGCCAGTAGTAAGACAGCTTCGAACACCGGGGAGCTGTTTTTT. Its translation is CASSKTASNTGELFF.

The CDR3 loop reads CASSSAGTDTQYF. Here the CDR3 DNA reads TGTGCCAGCAGTTCGGCCGGGACAGATACGCAGTATTTT. The chain combines TRBV28 with TRBJ2-3; no clear D gene. V lost 4 bases to trimming and J lost 3 bases, with 8 bases between them. The CDR3 consists of 13 residues. Germline V CDR1 and CDR2: MDHEN, SYDVKM.

The rearrangement joins TRBV6-2 or TRBV6-3 to TRBJ1-5; 8 nucleotides agree with TRBD1. The CDR3 is 14 amino acids. Losses at the gene ends were 6 bases for V and 2 bases for J; bases not matched to a gene: 3. The germline V gene encodes CDR1 MNHEY and CDR2 SVGEGT. Here the CDR3 reads CASSTGGGNQPQHF. The DNA for the CDR3 is TGTGCCAGCAGCACAGGGGGAGGCAATCAGCCCCAGCATTTT.

This chain connects TRBV11-1 to TRBJ2-2; 10 positions agree with TRBD2. Losses at the gene ends were 2 bases for V and 5 bases for J; bases not matched to a gene: 5. Germline values: CDR1 SGHAT, CDR2 FQDESV (reference sequence). This CDR3 has 16 residues. The CDR3 DNA reads TGTGCCAGCAGCTTAAGGGCTAGCGGGGGTACCGGGGAGCTGTTTTTT. It codes for CASSLRASGGTGELFF.

V is TRBV29-1 and J is TRBJ1-1, with 7 bases fitting TRBD1. The V gene end was trimmed by 6 bases and the J gene end by 1 base; junction bases not matched to a gene: 8. CDR1 and CDR2 from the germline V gene are SQVTM and ANQGSEA. The CDR3 sequence is 14 residues long. This CDR3 is CSVRTGEGNTEAFF. The CDR3 DNA sequence: TGCAGCGTCCGGACAGGTGAGGGGAACACTGAAGCTTTCTTT.

V and J are TRBV7-2 and TRBJ2-7; possible D gene TRBD2, 6 bases. This CDR3 region has 14 residues. Between the trimmed V and J ends, which lost 5 bases and 0 bases, there was a span of 11 bases. Germline CDR1 is SGHTA and CDR2 is FQGNSA. CDR3 protein: CASSTPGLSYEQYF. In DNA, the CDR3 is TGTGCCAGCAGCACCCCGGGACTCTCCTACGAGCAGTACTTC.

V is TRBV2 and J is TRBJ2-1; TRBD2 aligns across 10 bases. Losses at the gene ends were 2 bases for V and 9 bases for J; bases not matched to a gene: 7. The CDR3 loop spans 15 amino acids. The germline V gene has CDR1 SNHLY and CDR2 FYNNEI. The CDR3 DNA follows: TGTGCCAGCAGTGAACGGAGCGGGAGGGCCGGTGAGCAGTTCTTC. Amino acids: CASSERSGRAGEQFF. The variable domain in full, completed from reference TRBV2 and TRBJ2-1, reads EPEVTQTPSHQVTQMGQEVILRCVPISNHLYFYWYRQILGQKVEFLVSFYNNEISEKSEIFDDQFSVERPDGSNFTLKIRSTKLEDSAMYFCASSERSGRAGEQFFGPGTRLTVL.

The chain joins TRBV7-9 to TRBJ1-4, with D possibly matching TRBD1 (6 bases). This CDR3 has 14 residues. Germline V gene sequence: CDR1 SEHNR, CDR2 FQNEAQ (reference sequence). V was trimmed by 2 bases and J by 4 bases, leaving 8 bases between them. The CDR3 here is CASSLNRDNEKLFF. As DNA, the CDR3 is TGTGCCAGCAGCTTAAACAGGGATAATGAAAAACTGTTTTTT.

This rearrangement joins TRBV19 to TRBJ2-2; 10 nucleotides align to TRBD1. The CDR3 runs 15 residues. Per germline, CDR1 LNHDA and CDR2 SQIVND (reference sequence). V lost 7 bases to trimming and J lost 3 bases; unmatched junction nucleotides: 5. CDR3 coding DNA: TGTGCCAGTATCGGGACAGGGGTCGACACCGGGGAGCTGTTTTTT. Encoded protein: CASIGTGVDTGELFF.

The chain is built from TRBV21-1 and TRBJ1-2. TRBV21-1 is a documented pseudogene. The CDR3 has 17 amino acids. CDR3 sequence (DNA): TGTGCCAGCGGTTCCCTCGTATCGGTGGTTCCATATTATGGCTACACCTTC. The encoded protein is CASGSLVSVVPYYGYTF.

The V gene is TRBV5-1, the J gene TRBJ1-5; tentatively, D is TRBD1 (6 bases). V shed 2 bases and J shed 2 bases, with 11 bases lying between them. Germline CDR1 and CDR2: SGHRS and YFSETQ. CDR3 length: 15 amino acids. CDR3 in DNA: TGCGCCAGCAGCTTACAGGGCAACGGCAATCAGCCCCAGCATTTT. It is translated as CASSLQGNGNQPQHF.

This clone was counted between two and nine times. The V gene is TRBV7-2, the J gene TRBJ2-1; 13 bases align to TRBD2. CDR1 is SGHTA and CDR2 is FQGNSA in the germline V gene. J was trimmed by 9 bases and V by 5 bases; bases with no gene match: 7. This CDR3 is built from 15 residues. Here the CDR3 DNA reads TGTGCCAGCAGCCGTGGGGGACTAGCGGGAACTGAGCAGTTCTTC. It is translated as CASSRGGLAGTEQFF.

The J gene is TRBJ1-1, the V gene TRBV6-2 or TRBV6-3; tentatively, D is TRBD1 (6 bases). V was shortened by 6 bases and J by 1 base, with 15 bases between the two germline ends. This CDR3 has 15 residues. Germline V lookup: CDR1 MNHEY, CDR2 SVGEGT. CDR3 in DNA: TGTGCCAGCAGCCACGGGGGGGCCGGGAACACTGAAGCTTTCTTT. It codes for CASSHGGAGNTEAFF.

The CDR3 DNA is TGTGCCAGCAGCTTATCAGGGGAATACGAGCAGTACTTC. The encoded protein is CASSLSGEYEQYF. The chain carries TRBV11-2 and TRBJ2-7, with TRBD1 as a possible D gene (6 bases). From germline, CDR1 is SGHAT and CDR2 FQNNGV. There are 13 residues in the CDR3. V was trimmed by 2 bases and J by 4 bases, leaving 9 bases between them. The full variable domain, its missing parts supplied by reference TRBV11-2 and TRBJ2-7, is EAGVAQSPRYKIIEKRQSVAFWCNPISGHATLYWYQQILGQGPKLLIQFQNNGVVDDSQLPKDRFSAERLKGVDSTLKIQPAKLEDSAVYLCASSLSGEYEQYFGPGTRLTVT.

The genes are TRBV9 and TRBJ2-3; 8 positions match TRBD2. V shed 0 bases and J 0 bases; nucleotides not matched to a gene: 3. Germline V gene data show CDR1 as SGDLS and CDR2 as YYNGEE. The CDR3 is made up of 16 amino acids. In nucleotides, the CDR3 is TGTGCCAGCAGCGTAGTAAGACTAGCGAGCACAGATACGCAGTATTTT. This translates into CASSVVRLASTDTQYF.

V and J are TRBV20-1 and TRBJ1-2; maybe TRBD1 (6 bases). The CDR3 extends over 11 amino acids. V lost 7 bases and J 4 bases, leaving 10 bases between the germline ends. The germline V gene encodes CDR1 DFQATT and CDR2 SNEGSKA (reference sequence). The CDR3 region has the DNA TGCAGTGTTCAGGGGCTCTATGGCTACACCTTC. This gives the protein CSVQGLYGYTF.